This T cell receptor (beta chain) was observed in a study of CD8+CD57+ T cells in acquired aplastic anemia. In the study overall: DNA from sorted CD4+ and CD8+ cells averaged around 3 ug.

Profiling that covered TCR beta VDJ and CDR3 relied on genomic DNA as its template. TCRdb called the reads again in MiXCR, with one record for every CDR3 protein. Seen here are a few hundred thousand distinct CDR3 sequences, about three fifths observed once, and the top ten hold 1.3%. Regarding this clonotype: The antigen remains undetermined.

Study-level points and caveats: Patients and controls were found to share around 30 CD8+ CDR3 sequences.

Patients who underwent sequencing had shown CD8+CD57+ cell expansion by flow cytometry. Patients were untreated when blood was sampled. The V segment lost 4 bases and the J segment 4 bases; nucleotides outside the gene matches: 9. This CDR3 contains 16 residues. The germline V gene encodes CDR1 LNHDA and CDR2 SQIVND (reference sequence). This chain joins TRBV19 and TRBJ2-1; 8 bases are a match to TRBD2. The sequence came from a human donor with aplastic anemia. Material: sorted CD4+, CD8+, or CD8+CD57+ T cells (not recorded which) from PBMCs. The CDR3 DNA reads as TGTGCCAGTAGTAAACAAACTAGCGGAAAATACAATGAGCAGTTCTTC. Translation gives CASSKQTSGKYNEQFF.